The table lists the clone carrying this T cell receptor beta chain with many counts. The CDR3 runs to 15 residues. V was clipped by 7 bases and J by 6 bases, with 22 bases between them. The germline CDR1 and CDR2 sequences are WSHSY and SAAADI. This specimen belongs to a study of T cells after yellow fever vaccination. Across the whole study: The fractions with low cell numbers were processed using SMART-Seq v4 Ultra Low Input.

TCR cDNA was made by 5'RACE template switching, adding a universal primer site and UMIs. TCRdb re-called the 5' RACE reads with MiXCR, one entry per CDR3 protein. This table has 150,000 or so distinct CDR3 sequences, under 8% appearing once. The sample was CD4+ T cells sorted from PBMCs, taken 10 days after the yellow fever booster vaccination. This chain uses TRBV10-2 with TRBJ2-7; a possible D gene is TRBD1 (7 bases). This receptor was identified in a man aged 30-40 years who received the YFV17D yellow fever vaccine. The CDR3 coding sequence is TGCGCCAGCAAAAAAATTCAGGGGGGTCTCGGCGAGCAGTACTTC. It translates to CASKKIQGGLGEQYF.